This record looks at one TCR beta chain sequence and its context. This clone is deemed medium-sized (0.01 to 0.1%). Its antigen target is currently unknown. Base qualities are not at hand, and no much larger clone is one base apart. There are 15 amino acids in the CDR3, from cysteine to phenylalanine inclusive. Left in the record is the CDR3 DNA by itself, 45 bases read in frame from the first base. The V end loses 5 bases and the J end loses 8 bases, and a stretch of 19 bases separates them. CDR1 and CDR2, looked up from the germline V gene, are MDHEN and SYDVKM. The Qiagen DNeasy kit was used to extract genomic DNA both from unsorted PBMCs and from the negatively selected CD4+ and CD8+ fractions. TCR beta CDR3 regions were subjected to amplification by immunoSEQ multiplex PCR with primers that anneal to V and J segments. Amplification bias was minimized using a synthetic immune receptor repertoire, and residual bias was removed computationally after sequencing. Concerning the study's data processing: Repertoire diversity was quantified as the Shannon entropy index using custom Python scripts. Unsorted, CD4+ and CD8+ repertoires were analyzed separately, except in combined analyses where CD4+ and CD8+ sequences were merged in silico. A clone counted as expanded when the clone's frequency after treatment rose at least 2-fold relative to C1D1, and clones undetected at baseline were given a pseudocount of 0.5. Singleton clones were defined as clones with 0 or 1 copy at C1D1, and non-singleton clones were defined as clones with 2 or more copies. Clones expanded in unsorted samples were assigned a CD4+, CD8+ or unknown annotation through matching of protein sequences in sorted samples from the same patient. Wilcoxon tests on paired samples were used to test changes in diversity from C1D1 to C4D1. Imported from immuneACCESS, the table was reduced by TCRdb to in-frame sequences with V and J called. These copies leave out some clones; in studies compared against another copy, an unresolved V gene accounts for under half, and the cause of the remainder is not known. That table supplies the V and J calls and clone size; D and trimming were determined from the DNA. The sample records 40,000 to 50,000 clones, roughly 70% of which are singletons. In total, the top ten clones hold around 24% of the sample.

This sample's time point label indicates: cycle 1 day 1 (C1D1), immediately before nivolumab initiation. Every trial patient had relapsed after autologous stem cell transplantation, and cohorts A, B and C differed in prior brentuximab vedotin exposure. The trial cohort was composed of about 58 patients with relapsed/refractory classical Hodgkin lymphoma, for whom complete response, partial response or progressive disease was recorded as best overall response. In the multi-cohort phase II CheckMate 205 trial, trial patients received single-agent nivolumab. An independent review committee assessed best overall response by applying the 2007 International Working Group response criteria. PBMCs from the trial were collected at three points: immediately before nivolumab initiation (C1D1), and during therapy at cycle 2 day 1 and cycle 4 day 1. After peripheral blood was drawn into 8 mL Vacutainer Cell Preparation Tubes, PBMCs were isolated by centrifugation and then cryopreserved.

The source of the sample is a study of PD-1 blockade in classical Hodgkin lymphoma (dated by TCRdb to 2019 to 2021). In terms of the full investigation: Nivolumab dosing was 3 mg/kg intravenously every 2 weeks, continuing until either disease progression or unacceptable toxicity. The study used CyTOF and TCR beta sequencing to define a peripheral blood immune signature of response to PD-1 blockade in classical Hodgkin lymphoma.

What the authors observed across the whole study: Among trial patients, those achieving complete response had baseline diversity similar to that of newly diagnosed patients, while diversity was significantly lower in partial responders and progressors. Baseline TCR diversity was reported as lower in newly diagnosed patients than in healthy donors, and lower still in relapsed/refractory patients. The study was limited to a single clinical trial cohort, and causes of repertoire differences, possibly disease activity or prior therapy, remained undefined. A significant rise by C4D1 was seen in CD4+ but not CD8+ TCR diversity (p=0.0027 vs p=0.16), with the rise being most apparent in complete responders (p=0.02). Lower diversity was observed in patients in whom nivolumab was started less than 1 year after ASCT, and these patients were excluded from later analyses so that confounding by immune reconstitution would be avoided.

The receptor chain draws on TRBV28 and TRBJ1-5; 5 matching bases give a weak D call of TRBD1. The source material was peripheral blood mononuclear cells (PBMCs), sampled at baseline. This TCR was sampled from a human donor with classical Hodgkin lymphoma. At the DNA level, the sequence is TGTGCCAGCAGTCCGCGGACGGTGGGGGTCGAGCCCCAGCATTTT. It translates to CASSPRTVGVEPQHF.